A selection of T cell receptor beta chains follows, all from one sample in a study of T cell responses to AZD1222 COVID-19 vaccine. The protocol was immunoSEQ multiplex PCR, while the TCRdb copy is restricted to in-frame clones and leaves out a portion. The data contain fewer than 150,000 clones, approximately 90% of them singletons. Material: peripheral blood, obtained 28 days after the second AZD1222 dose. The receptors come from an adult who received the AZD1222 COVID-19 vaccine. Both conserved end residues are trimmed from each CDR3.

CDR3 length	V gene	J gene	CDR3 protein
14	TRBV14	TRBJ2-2	ASSLGTSGRAGELF
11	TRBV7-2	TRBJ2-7	ASSLSAPYEQY
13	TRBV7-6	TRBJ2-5	ASSLARGSQETQY
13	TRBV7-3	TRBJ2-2	ASSPGGGRTGELF
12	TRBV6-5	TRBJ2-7	AIARGLSVYEQY
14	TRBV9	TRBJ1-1	ASSQTGAQINTEAF
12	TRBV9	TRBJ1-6	ASSVASLNSPLH
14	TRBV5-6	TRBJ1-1	ASSLLGGTGNTEAF
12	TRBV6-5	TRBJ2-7	ASRTKRGSGEQY
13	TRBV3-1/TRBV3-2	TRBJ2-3	ASSQIVLSTDTQY
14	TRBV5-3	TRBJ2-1	ARSRRGEGGRNEQF
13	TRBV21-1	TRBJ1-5	ASSKCSPFDQPQH
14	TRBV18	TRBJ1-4	ASSPFVGATNEKLF
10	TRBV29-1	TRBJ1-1	SVSDPGTEAF
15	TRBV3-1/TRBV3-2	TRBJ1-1	ASSQDLYRGGNTEAF
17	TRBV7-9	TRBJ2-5	ASHEGLAGGPGVGETQY
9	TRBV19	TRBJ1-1	ASSEDTEAF
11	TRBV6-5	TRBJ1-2	ASSQGTASGYT
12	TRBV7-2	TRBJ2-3	ASSTPERTDTQY
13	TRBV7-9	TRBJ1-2	ASSLLETGVYGYT
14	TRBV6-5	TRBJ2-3	ASSYLGTPITDTQY
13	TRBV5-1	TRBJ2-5	ASSLAGINQETQY
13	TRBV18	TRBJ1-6	ASSPLRDRASPLH
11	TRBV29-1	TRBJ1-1	SVRTYLNTEAF
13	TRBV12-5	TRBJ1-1	ASGQAPGSITEAF
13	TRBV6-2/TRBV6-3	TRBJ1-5	ASSYRDRAAQPQH
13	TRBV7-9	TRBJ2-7	ASSSTFTGNYEQY
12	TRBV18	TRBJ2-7	ASSPMRDSYEQY
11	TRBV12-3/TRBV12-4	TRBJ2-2	ASSLSIGGELF
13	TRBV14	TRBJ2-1	ASSLWGGTYNEQF
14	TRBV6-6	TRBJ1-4	ASSYGGGISNEKLF
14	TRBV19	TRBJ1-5	ASSTWEQGGNQPQH
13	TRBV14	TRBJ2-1	ASSQLIIGASEQF
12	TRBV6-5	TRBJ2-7	ASRPGGDSYEQY
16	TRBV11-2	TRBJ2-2	ASSSLRGNRGQAGELF
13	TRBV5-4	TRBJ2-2	ASSLAGGPIGELF
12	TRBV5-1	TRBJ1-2	ASSPLGGNYGYT
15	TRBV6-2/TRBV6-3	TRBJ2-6	ASSSDSPGSGANVLT
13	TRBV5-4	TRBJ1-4	ASSPSGQRGEKLF
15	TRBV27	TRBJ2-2	ASSSWGSGRGTGELF
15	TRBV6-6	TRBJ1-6	ASSRGQPSSYNSPLH
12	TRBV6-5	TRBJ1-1	ASSYSQGRTEAF
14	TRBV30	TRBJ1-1	AWSPGALVSNTEAF
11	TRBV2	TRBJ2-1	ASSVEVNNEQF
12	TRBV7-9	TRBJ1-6	ASSYDRDNSPLH
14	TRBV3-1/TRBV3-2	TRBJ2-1	ASSQPSLVGGYEQF
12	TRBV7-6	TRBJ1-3	ASSLEGTGNTIY
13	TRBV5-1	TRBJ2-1	ASSLTSGFYNEQF
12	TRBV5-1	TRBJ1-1	ASSPEGQYTEAF
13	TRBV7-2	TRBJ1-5	ASSQDAGGGQPQH